Sequencing of this TCR beta chain was carried out in a study of blood T cells in healthy people across ages. Study conclusions and caveats: It was not possible, with unsorted PBMCs, to conclusively compare naive and antigen-experienced cells.

With respect to this clonotype: Antigen specificity is unknown. The junction does not match germline at one end; this may be a read error.

CDR3 size: 13 residues. Germline values: CDR1 SQVTM, CDR2 ANQGSEA. Per sample, no less than 5.5 micrograms of total RNA were extracted. For the second PCR, which ran for about 7 to 11 cycles, a sample-barcoded 5' primer and a J-beta primer mix were used. Samples each returned at least 3 million CDR3-containing paired-end reads. TCRdb reanalysed the 5' RACE reads using MiXCR and keeps one entry per CDR3 protein. The sample contains almost 1 million distinct CDR3 sequences, roughly 50% of which appear only once. The TCR sequence derives from a woman aged 60 to 75 in good health. The chain combines TRBV29-1 with TRBJ2-7; D may match TRBD1 or TRBD2 (5 bases each). What was sequenced was blood. The CDR3 DNA sequence: TGCGGCGTTCTAGGGGACCGAATTTACGAGCAGTACTTC. Its protein is CGVLGDRIYEQYF.